The 18 T cell receptor beta chains below all came from one sample that was sequenced in a study of blood T cell repertoires in COVID-19 (dated by TCRdb to about 2020). Receptors were amplified or captured by the immunoSEQ multiplex PCR assay. Not all clones reach the TCRdb copy of this immuneACCESS table, which keeps in-frame sequences only. Checked studies attribute under half of the gap to unresolved V genes and leave the rest unexplained. Across this sample there are tens of thousands of clones, with around 91% seen only once. The top ten clones comprise less than 15% of the sample. Sequenced material: peripheral blood. These receptors all stem from a man aged 70 or older with active or convalescent COVID-19.

A single count supports this clone. This chain uses TRBV10-1 with TRBJ1-1; 10 bases are shared with TRBD1. V was pared by 0 bases and J by 10 bases, with 2 bases of the junction left unmatched. Germline V gene sequence: CDR1 WNHNN, CDR2 SYGVQD (reference sequence). CDR3 size: 13 residues. The CDR3 region is CASSESGQGRAFF. In DNA form, the CDR3 reads TGCGCCAGCAGTGAGTCGGGACAGGGGAGAGCTTTCTTT.

This clone has a single count. V is TRBV27 and J is TRBJ2-2; TRBD2 matches at 12 bases. Losses at the gene ends were 4 bases for V and 1 base for J; bases not matched to a gene: 4. Germline V gene data show CDR1 as MNHEY and CDR2 as SMNVEV (reference sequence). The CDR3 is 17 residues long. The CDR3 DNA reads TGTGCCAGCAGTTCACTAGCGGGGGGCCGGAACACCGGGGAGCTGTTTTTT. The encoded protein is CASSSLAGGRNTGELFF.

Here the CDR3 reads CASSISAFYEQYF. CDR3 nucleotides: TGTGCCAGTAGTATAAGCGCTTTCTACGAGCAGTACTTC. The chain recombines TRBV19 with TRBJ2-7, with no clear D. Trimming removed 2 bases at V and 3 bases at J, with 8 bases between. CDR1 and CDR2 (germline): LNHDA, SQIVND (reference sequence). The CDR3 covers 13 residues.

V and J are TRBV20-1 and TRBJ1-1; D unclear. The CDR3 sequence is 11 residues long. V was clipped by 7 bases and J by 2 bases, with 8 bases between them. CDR1 is DFQATT, CDR2 SNEGSKA, per germline (reference sequence). CDR3 sequence reads: CSGADNTEAFF. The DNA for the CDR3 is TGCAGTGGAGCCGATAACACTGAAGCTTTCTTT.

The rearrangement joins TRBV5-1 to TRBJ2-6, with D unclear. This CDR3 spans 17 amino acids. The germline V gene encodes CDR1 SGHRS and CDR2 YFSETQ. Trimming cost V 2 bases and J 2 bases, with 14 bases left between them. Written as DNA, the CDR3 is TGCGCCAGCAGCTTTTCCGTTCCGAGCCCTGGGGCCAACGTCCTGACTTTC. Protein sequence: CASSFSVPSPGANVLTF.

This rearrangement joins TRBV6-6 to TRBJ1-5; 8 nucleotides line up with TRBD1. The trim removed 2 bases at V and 5 bases at J, leaving 8 bases unmatched. This CDR3 region has 16 residues. Germline assignment: CDR1 MNHNY and CDR2 SVGAGI (reference sequence). CDR3 DNA sequence: TGTGCCAGCAGTTACCCCCCAGGGGGCGCGGATCAGCCCCAGCATTTT. It translates to CASSYPPGGADQPQHF.

This clone has more than one count but fewer than ten. The V call is TRBV5-6, the J call TRBJ2-7, with 7 nucleotides matching TRBD1. Looked up from germline, CDR1 is SGHDT and CDR2 is YYEEEE. The junction had 11 bases not matched to a gene; V was cut back by 3 bases and J by 2 bases. The CDR3 totals 16 residues. As DNA, the CDR3 is TGTGCCAGCAGCTCATATTTGACAGGGCGACCCTACGAGCAGTACTTC. Its protein is CASSSYLTGRPYEQYF.

CDR3 region: CASSDRISGNTIYF. CDR3 nucleotide sequence: TGTGCCAGCAGCGACAGGATCTCTGGAAACACCATATATTTT. This rearrangement joins TRBV28 to TRBJ1-3; D is perhaps TRBD1 (6 bases). Germline V gene lookup returns CDR1 MDHEN and CDR2 SYDVKM. Trimming removed 6 bases at V and 0 bases at J, with 9 bases between. The CDR3 totals 14 residues.

This clone is a singleton in its sample. V usage is TRBV3-1 (or the pseudogene TRBV3-2) and J usage is TRBJ1-2; tentative D call: TRBD1 (5 bases). CDR1 LGHDT and CDR2 YNNKEL come from the germline V gene (reference sequence). Trimming removed 0 bases at V and 7 bases at J, with 15 bases between. CDR3 length: 15 amino acids. The CDR3 here is CASSQDLRGRTGYTF. The CDR3 DNA sequence: TGTGCCAGCAGCCAAGATCTAAGGGGTAGGACTGGCTACACCTTC.

This chain links TRBV10-1 with TRBJ2-7; 10 bases are a match to TRBD1. Germline CDR1 WNHNN, CDR2 SYGVQD (reference sequence). Losses at the gene ends were 3 bases for V and 7 bases for J; bases not matched to a gene: 15. The CDR3 loop spans 17 amino acids. The CDR3 DNA reads as TGCGCCAGCAGTGACGAGACAGGGGGCAAGGGGTTAGGGGAGCAGTACTTC. Amino acids: CASSDETGGKGLGEQYF.

The CDR3, as DNA: TGCAGCGTAGCCCGGGACAGGGGCGATCAGCCCCAGCATTTT. The encoded protein is CSVARDRGDQPQHF. The chain joins TRBV29-1 to TRBJ1-5, with 10 bases matching TRBD1. This CDR3 contains 14 residues. V trimming: 6 bases; J trimming: 5 bases; junction bases outside the gene matches: 7. CDR1 is SQVTM, CDR2 ANQGSEA, per germline.

This sequence joins TRBV18 and TRBJ1-2, with D maybe TRBD1 (5 bases). The CDR3 is 14 amino acids. V was clipped by 6 bases and J by 7 bases, with 18 bases between them. Germline V gene sequence: CDR1 KGHSH, CDR2 LQKENI. In nucleotides, the CDR3 is TGTGCCAGCTCCCTCAGGGTTGAAGTCCCTGGCTACACCTTC. It yields the protein CASSLRVEVPGYTF.

The J gene is TRBJ1-2, the V gene TRBV5-1; D is perhaps TRBD1 (5 bases). The CDR3 covers 15 residues. CDR1 is SGHRS and CDR2 is YFSETQ in the germline V gene. Deletions cut 0 bases from V and 10 bases from J, with 19 bases between. The CDR3 here is CASSLGVAGERNYTF. Here the CDR3 DNA reads TGCGCCAGCAGCTTGGGGGTCGCGGGGGAAAGAAACTACACCTTC.

CDR3 nucleotide sequence: TGTGCCAGCACCACTCTGGGGCGGGGGGGCTCTTCTAGCACAGATACGCAGTATTTT. It yields the protein CASTTLGRGGSSSTDTQYF. The chain links TRBV2 to TRBJ2-3; 9 nucleotides align to TRBD2. J gave up 0 bases and V 7 bases, and 17 bases lay outside the gene matches. Germline CDR1 reads SNHLY; CDR2 reads FYNNEI. CDR3 length: 19 amino acids.

This chain connects TRBV13 to TRBJ1-3; D gene ambiguous. The V gene's germline CDR1 is PRHDT and CDR2 FYEKMQ (reference sequence). V was shortened by 5 bases and J by 0 bases, with 8 bases between the two germline ends. The CDR3 runs to 14 residues. In DNA form, the CDR3 reads TGTGCCAGCAGCGGGCAGAGCTCTGGAAACACCATATATTTT. Translation gives CASSGQSSGNTIYF.

About this clone itself: The missing conserved phenylalanine or tryptophan at the end of this CDR3 makes a read error likely. The limits of the CDR3 on the DNA are not certain, so only TCRdb's listed CDR3 is given. V is TRBV16 and J is TRBJ1-6. The CDR3 sequence runs 13 residues, both termini included. The germline CDR1 and CDR2 sequences are KGHSY and FQNENV. The CDR3 loop is CASSQSPGSVLHL.

CDR3 loop: CASSLGGLREGEAFF. The CDR3 nucleotides are TGTGCCAGCAGCTTAGGTGGACTTCGGGAGGGCGAAGCTTTCTTT. The chain combines TRBV7-8 with TRBJ1-1, with no clear D. CDR1 and CDR2 (germline): SGHVS, FQNEAQ. V dropped 1 base and J dropped 8 bases, with 17 bases sitting between them. The CDR3 is made up of 15 amino acids.

This rearrangement joins TRBV6-7 to TRBJ1-4; 8 bases align to TRBD1. TRBV6-7 is placed among ORFs of uncertain function. The CDR3 runs 12 residues. Trimming at V came to 10 bases and at J to 9 bases, leaving 7 bases not matched to a gene. The DNA for the CDR3 is TGTGCCACCAGACAGGGGAAGAAAAAACTGTTTTTT. As protein: CATRQGKKKLFF.